This T cell receptor (beta chain) is from a study of T cells in Graves' hyperthyroidism and ophthalmopathy. Hyperthyroidism was newly diagnosed in patients aged 18 to 65 (duration under 2 months). This sample holds PBMCs from approximately 10 ml fresh peripheral blood. TCR beta CDR3 regions were amplified from RNA. The HTBI primer set drove a first-round RT-PCR of the TCR CDR3. Via MiXCR, TCRdb re-called the multiplex PCR reads, giving one row per CDR3 protein. Of under 400,000 distinct CDR3 sequences listed, approximately 18% are singletons. From germline, CDR1 is SGDLS and CDR2 YYNGEE. The CDR3 runs to 14 residues. V was pared by 7 bases and J by 0 bases, with 14 bases between. There are a few counts of this clonotype. Its antigen is undetermined. Findings of the study overall: The majority of expanded thyroid clonotypes above 0.001 also appeared in blood.

This sequence joins TRBV9 and TRBJ2-7; D may be TRBD2 (6 bases). Sequences were obtained from blood. The origin of this receptor is a woman aged 45-59 years with Graves' hyperthyroidism. The CDR3 DNA is TGTGCCAGCGATCACGGCGGGGCCTCCTACGAGCAGTACTTC. It yields the protein CASDHGGASYEQYF.